These T cell receptor beta chains were read from a single sample in a study of blood T cells in healthy people across ages. TCRdb re-called the 5' RACE reads through MiXCR, storing one row per CDR3 protein. The table has about 770,000 distinct CDR3 sequences, more than 40% seen once. Sequencing was done on a sample of blood. The receptors come from a man in his fifties or sixties in good health. CDR3s include the opening cysteine and the closing phenylalanine or tryptophan. Fields, in order: J gene, clone size, V gene, D gene, CDR3 DNA, CDR3 protein. A D gene is named only where the DNA matches it firmly. Expanded clones are given a class, and other clones once, few, many or no size at all.

>TRBJ2-5|.|TRBV27|.
TGTGCCAGCAGACCTCAGACAGTACCCAACCTCCAAGAGGCCCAGTACTTC
CASRPQTVPNLQEAQYF
>TRBJ2-7|few|TRBV3-1|TRBD1
TGTGCCAGCAGCCCCCGGGACAGCCGCTACGAGCAGTACTTC
CASSPRDSRYEQYF
>TRBJ2-5|few|TRBV2|TRBD2
TGTGCCAGCAGGGGGACTAGCGGGGGGTTTGAGACCCAGTACTTC
CASRGTSGGFETQYF
>TRBJ2-4|.|TRBV6-1|.
TGTGCCAGCAGTGTGAACTCCCCAGGGTCCTTTTCCTATGAGCAGTACTTC
CASSVNSPGSFSYEQYF
>TRBJ2-6|few|TRBV4-3|.
TGCGCCAGCAGCCAATTCCAGGGGACTGGGGCCAACGTCCTGACTTTC
CASSQFQGTGANVLTF
>TRBJ2-7|.|TRBV7-2|TRBD1
TGTGCCAGCAGCTTAGCCGGGACAGGCCGATACGAGCAGTACTTC
CASSLAGTGRYEQYF
>TRBJ1-1|.|TRBV3-1|.
TGTGCCAGCAGCATGGGGGTAGGAACTGAAGCTTTCTTT
CASSMGVGTEAFF
>TRBJ1-2|few|TRBV20-1|TRBD1
TGCAGTGCAAACAGCCCGGGACAGAACTATGGCTACACCTTC
CSANSPGQNYGYTF
>TRBJ2-7|.|TRBV5-1|TRBD1
TGCGCCAGCAGAAGAGCCGGGACAGCCTACGAGCAGTACTTC
CASRRAGTAYEQYF
>TRBJ2-5|.|TRBV7-9|.
TGTGCCAGCAGCTTCCAGGGGCAGGGGATGGAGACCCAGTACTTC
CASSFQGQGMETQYF
>TRBJ1-1|few|TRBV12-3/TRBV12-4|TRBD1
TGTGCCAGCCTGGGACAGTTGAACACTGAAGCTTTCTTT
CASLGQLNTEAFF
>TRBJ2-1|.|TRBV9|.
TGTGCCAGCAGCCCCACCCCAACGGGGAATGAGCAGTTCTTC
CASSPTPTGNEQFF
>TRBJ2-3|.|TRBV18|TRBD1
TGTGCCAGCTCACCTGGACAGGTCGGCACAGAGACGCAGTATTTT
CASSPGQVGTETQYF
>TRBJ2-1|few|TRBV6-2/TRBV6-3|.
TGTGCCAGCAGCCAACCAAGGATTAATGAGCAGTTCTTC
CASSQPRINEQFF
>TRBJ1-1|few|TRBV12-5|TRBD1
TGTGCTAGTGGTCGGCTAGGGGGCGGGAACACTGAAGCTTTCTTT
CASGRLGGGNTEAFF
>TRBJ1-2|few|TRBV6-6|TRBD1
TGTGCCAGCAGTTACTCCAGGACAGGGGTCTATGGCTACACCTTC
CASSYSRTGVYGYTF
>TRBJ1-4|once|TRBV11-2|.
TGTGCCAGCAGCTCTGGGGTTCTCAATGAAAAACTGTTTTTT
CASSSGVLNEKLFF
>TRBJ2-7|.|TRBV11-3|.
TGTGCCAGCAGCATCTCCGGGTCCGCAAGGGAGCAGTACTTC
CASSISGSAREQYF
>TRBJ1-5|few|TRBV21-1|.
TGTGCCAGCAGCAAAGGGCGACGAGATCAGCCCCAGCATTTT
CASSKGRRDQPQHF
>TRBJ2-3|many|TRBV7-2|.
TGTGCCAGCAGCCCTGACAGGTCCTACACAGATACGCAGTATTTT
CASSPDRSYTDTQYF
>TRBJ2-7|few|TRBV12-3/TRBV12-4|TRBD1
TGTGCCAGCAGTTTATCACAGGGGAGATCCTACGAGCAGTACTTC
CASSLSQGRSYEQYF
>TRBJ2-5|.|TRBV3-1|TRBD1
TGTGCCAGCAGCCAATCAGGGGGATTTCAAGAGACCCAGTACTTC
CASSQSGGFQETQYF
>TRBJ2-5|.|TRBV10-3|.
TGTGCCATCAGACCGACTACGCAAGAGACCCAGTACTTC
CAIRPTTQETQYF
>TRBJ2-7|.|TRBV20-1|.
TGCAGTGCTAGAGGCGAAGGGAGCTCCTACAATGAGCAGTACTTC
CSARGEGSSYNEQYF
>TRBJ2-7|.|TRBV25-1|TRBD1
TGTGCCAGCAGTGGGACAGGTAAACAACAGTACTTC
CASSGTGKQQYF
>TRBJ2-1|.|TRBV27|TRBD1
TGTGCCAGCAGTATGGGGACAGACAATGAGCAGTTCTTC
CASSMGTDNEQFF
>TRBJ1-2|.|TRBV14|.
TGTGCCAGCAGCCGAACCCTCACCCGACAGAGGGGGAACTATGGCTACACCTTC
CASSRTLTRQRGNYGYTF
>TRBJ2-7|.|TRBV6-5|.
TGTGCCAGCAGTTTGAACATACGAACCTACGAGCAGTACTTC
CASSLNIRTYEQYF
>TRBJ2-1|.|TRBV7-9|.
TGTGCCAGCAGCGAAAAAACAGGTGTCTCCTACAATGAGCAGTTCTTC
CASSEKTGVSYNEQFF
>TRBJ2-5|.|TRBV20-1|TRBD2
TGCAGTGCTAGAATGTCCGGGGGGTGGACCCAGTACTTC
CSARMSGGWTQYF
>TRBJ2-1|.|TRBV3-1|.
TGTGCCAGCAGCCAAGGCAGTTGGGGCTCCTACAATGAGCAGTTCTTC
CASSQGSWGSYNEQFF
>TRBJ2-7|.|TRBV20-1|.
TGCAGTGCGCCTCGTAGCGGCCCCTCCTACGAGCAGTACTTC
CSAPRSGPSYEQYF
>TRBJ2-5|.|TRBV7-8|.
TGTGCCAGCAGCTCCAGGGATATCGGAGAGACCCAGTACTTC
CASSSRDIGETQYF
>TRBJ1-1|once|TRBV5-5|.
TGTGCCAGCAGCCGTCCGGACAGCGGACCCGAAGCTTTCTTT
CASSRPDSGPEAFF
>TRBJ2-7|once|TRBV6-6|.
TGTGCCAGCAGTTTCAAGACAGAATCCGACGAGCAGTACTTC
CASSFKTESDEQYF
>TRBJ2-5|.|TRBV4-3|TRBD2
TGCGCCAGCAGCCAAGAAGCGGGATATTACAATGAGCAGTACTTC
CASSQEAGYYNEQYF
>TRBJ1-2|many|TRBV12-3/TRBV12-4|.
TGTGCCAGCAGCCTCCCCGGCGGGATTAACTACACCTTC
CASSLPGGINYTF
>TRBJ2-7|.|TRBV12-5|TRBD2
TGTGCTAGTGGTTTTGGGGAGGGCTCCTACGAGCAGTACTTC
CASGFGEGSYEQYF